This T cell receptor (beta chain) was sequenced for a study of blood T cell repertoires in COVID-19. This clone was seen a handful of times. Only in-frame clones appear in the TCRdb table, and some are missing; sequencing was by immunoSEQ multiplex PCR. The data show 250,000 or so clones, about four fifths seen once. The CDR3 is 15 residues long. Germline CDR1 and CDR2: KGHSH and LQKENI. With V trimmed by 6 bases and J by 5 bases, 12 bases remained unmatched. Clinical history as reported by participants underpinned cohort assignment. The sample comprised PBMCs or T cells enriched from blood (not recorded which). The rearrangement links TRBV18 to TRBJ1-2; 7 bases match TRBD1. The clonotype was recovered from a man aged 45-60 years who had recovered from COVID-19. This chain's CDR3 is CASSAEPGQKYGYTF. CDR3 nucleotide sequence: TGTGCCAGCTCTGCGGAACCGGGACAGAAATATGGCTACACCTTC.